This T cell receptor beta chain was sequenced in a study of T cell repertoires in cytomegalovirus infection. Study findings and constraints: The ex vivo response was dominated by HLA-C-restricted CMV-specific TCR beta clonotypes.

Germline values: CDR1 SGHVS, CDR2 FNYEAQ. The CDR3 covers 18 residues. Losses at the gene ends were 3 bases for V and 9 bases for J; bases not matched to a gene: 12. TCRdb processed the reads anew with MiXCR; each CDR3 protein has one entry. The sample yields 150,000 to 200,000 distinct CDR3 sequences, under 25% seen once. As to this clonotype: Its antigen is still unknown.

Material: PBMCs. The rearrangement links TRBV7-6 to TRBJ2-1, with TRBD2 matching 15 bases. The sequence came from a human donor in good health (CMV status not recorded). Some clones in this sample may be carry-over from other donors' samples. CDR3 sequence: CASSFLAWGTSGRREQFF. In nucleotides, the CDR3 is TGTGCCAGCAGCTTCCTCGCTTGGGGGACTAGCGGGAGGCGTGAGCAGTTCTTC.